This T cell receptor (beta chain) was found in a study of T cell responses to AZD1222 COVID-19 vaccine. Points from the study as a whole: Spike-specific TCRs gained breadth and depth after people received two AZD1222 doses. Possibly, clonal diversity was underestimated; donors were largely white British and included more females. At baseline, just six or seven AZD1222 recipients tested seropositive. Sampled repertoires all dated from after the peak T cell response.

Remarks on this clone: The target antigen is unknown.

Sequencing was performed with immunoSEQ multiplex PCR; in TCRdb, only in-frame clones are kept and a portion is missing. This sample has 150,000 to 200,000 clones, with approximately 90% found just once. Trimming cost V 0 bases and J 9 bases, with 11 bases left between them. The germline V gene has CDR1 SGHTA and CDR2 FQGNSA. The length of the CDR3 is 14 residues. This receptor was identified in an adult who received the MenACWY meningococcal vaccine as a control. The V gene is TRBV7-2, the J gene TRBJ2-2; D remains ambiguous. This specimen was peripheral blood, taken 28 days after the second dose of the MenACWY control vaccine. The CDR3 loop reads CASSLAYGNRELFF. The CDR3 DNA is TGTGCCAGCAGCTTAGCGTATGGGAATAGGGAGCTGTTTTTT.